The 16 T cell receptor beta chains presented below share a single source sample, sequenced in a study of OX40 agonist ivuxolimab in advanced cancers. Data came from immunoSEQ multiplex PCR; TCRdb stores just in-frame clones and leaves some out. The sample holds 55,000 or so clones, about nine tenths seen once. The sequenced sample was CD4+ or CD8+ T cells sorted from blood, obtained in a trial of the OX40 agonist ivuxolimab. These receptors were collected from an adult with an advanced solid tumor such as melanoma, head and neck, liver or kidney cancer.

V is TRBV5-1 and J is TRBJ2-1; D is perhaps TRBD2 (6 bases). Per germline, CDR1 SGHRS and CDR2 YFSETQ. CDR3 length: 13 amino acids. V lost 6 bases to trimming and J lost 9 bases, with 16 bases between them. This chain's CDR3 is CASNLLRDSEQFF. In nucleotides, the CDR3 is TGCGCCAGCAACCTCCTCAGGGACTCTGAGCAGTTCTTC.

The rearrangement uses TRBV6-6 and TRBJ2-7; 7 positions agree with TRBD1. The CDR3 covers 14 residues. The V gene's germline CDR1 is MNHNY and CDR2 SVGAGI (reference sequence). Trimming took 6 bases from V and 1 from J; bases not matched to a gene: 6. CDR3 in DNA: TGTGCCAGCAGGAAACAGGGGATTTCCTACGAGCAGTACTTC. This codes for CASRKQGISYEQYF.

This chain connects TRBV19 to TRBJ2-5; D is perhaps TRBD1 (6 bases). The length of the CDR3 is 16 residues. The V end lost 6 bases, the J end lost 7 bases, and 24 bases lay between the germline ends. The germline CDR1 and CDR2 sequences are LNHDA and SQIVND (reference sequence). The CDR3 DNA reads TGTGCCAGTAGCCTCTCGGACAGTAAAATAATGGGGACCCAGTACTTC. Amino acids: CASSLSDSKIMGTQYF.

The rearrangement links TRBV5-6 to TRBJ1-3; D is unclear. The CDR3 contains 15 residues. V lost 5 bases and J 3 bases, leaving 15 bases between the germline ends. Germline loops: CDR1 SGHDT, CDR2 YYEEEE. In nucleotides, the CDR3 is TGTGCCAGCAGTCTCCCCGGGGTCCATGGAAACACCATATATTTT. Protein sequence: CASSLPGVHGNTIYF.

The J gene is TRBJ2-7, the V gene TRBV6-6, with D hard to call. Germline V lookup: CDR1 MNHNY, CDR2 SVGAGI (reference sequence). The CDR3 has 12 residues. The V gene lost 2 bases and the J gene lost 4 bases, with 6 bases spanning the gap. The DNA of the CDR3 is TGTGCCAGCAGTTACGGGCGATACGAGCAGTACTTC. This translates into CASSYGRYEQYF.

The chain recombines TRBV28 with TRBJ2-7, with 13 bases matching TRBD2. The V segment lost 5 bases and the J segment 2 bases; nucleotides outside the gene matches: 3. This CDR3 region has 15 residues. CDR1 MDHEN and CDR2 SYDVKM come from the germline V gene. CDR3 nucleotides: TGTGCCAGCAGTGGAACTAGCGGGAGGGCCTACGAGCAGTACTTC. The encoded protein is CASSGTSGRAYEQYF.

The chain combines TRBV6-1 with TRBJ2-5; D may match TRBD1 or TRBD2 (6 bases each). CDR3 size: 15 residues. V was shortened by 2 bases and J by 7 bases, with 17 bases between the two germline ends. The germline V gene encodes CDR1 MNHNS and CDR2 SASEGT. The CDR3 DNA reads TGTGCCAGCAGTGAAACGGGTTGGGGGGCTGGGACCCAGTACTTC. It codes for CASSETGWGAGTQYF.

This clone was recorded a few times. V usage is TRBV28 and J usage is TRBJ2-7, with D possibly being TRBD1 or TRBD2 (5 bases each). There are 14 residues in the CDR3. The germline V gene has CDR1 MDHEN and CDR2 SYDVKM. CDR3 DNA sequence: TGTGCTTCAAATGGGGCTAGCCAACCCTACGAGCAGTACTTC. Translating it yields CASNGASQPYEQYF.

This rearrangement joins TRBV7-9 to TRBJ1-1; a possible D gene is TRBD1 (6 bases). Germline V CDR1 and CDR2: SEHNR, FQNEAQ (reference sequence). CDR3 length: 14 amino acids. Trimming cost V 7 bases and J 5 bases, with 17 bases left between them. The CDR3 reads CASTFAGEGTEAFF. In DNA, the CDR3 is TGTGCCAGCACCTTCGCAGGGGAGGGGACTGAAGCTTTCTTT.

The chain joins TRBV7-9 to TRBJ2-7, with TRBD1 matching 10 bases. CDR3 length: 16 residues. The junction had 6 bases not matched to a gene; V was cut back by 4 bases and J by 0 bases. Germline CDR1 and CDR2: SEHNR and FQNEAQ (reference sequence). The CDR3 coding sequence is TGTGCCAGCAGCTCAGGCGGGACAGGGGTCTCCTACGAGCAGTACTTC. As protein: CASSSGGTGVSYEQYF.

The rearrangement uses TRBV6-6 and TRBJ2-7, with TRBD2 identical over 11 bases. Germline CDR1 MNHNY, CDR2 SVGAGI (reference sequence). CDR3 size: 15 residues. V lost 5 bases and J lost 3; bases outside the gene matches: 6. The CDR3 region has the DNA TGTGCCAGCAGTAAACTAGCGGGAGAACTCTACGAGCAGTACTTC. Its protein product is CASSKLAGELYEQYF.

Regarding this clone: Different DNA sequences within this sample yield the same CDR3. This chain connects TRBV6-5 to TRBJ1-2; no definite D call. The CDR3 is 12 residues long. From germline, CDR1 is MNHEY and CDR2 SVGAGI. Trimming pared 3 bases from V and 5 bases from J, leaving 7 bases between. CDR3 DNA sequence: TGTGCCAGCAGTTATTCCGGGTATGGCTACACCTTC. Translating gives CASSYSGYGYTF.

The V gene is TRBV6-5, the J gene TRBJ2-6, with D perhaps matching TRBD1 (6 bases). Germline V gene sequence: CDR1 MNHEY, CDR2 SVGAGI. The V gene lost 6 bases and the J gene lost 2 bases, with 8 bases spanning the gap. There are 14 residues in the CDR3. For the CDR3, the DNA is TGTGCCAGCAGACGGACAGCTGGGGCCAACGTCCTGACTTTC. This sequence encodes CASRRTAGANVLTF.

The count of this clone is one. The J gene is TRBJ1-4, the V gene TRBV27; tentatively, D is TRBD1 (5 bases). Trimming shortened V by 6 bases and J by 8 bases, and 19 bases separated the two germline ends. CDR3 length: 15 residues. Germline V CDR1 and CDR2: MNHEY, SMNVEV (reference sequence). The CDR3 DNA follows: TGTGCCAGCAGCGTCACGTGGGGGGTGGACGAAAAACTGTTTTTT. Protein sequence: CASSVTWGVDEKLFF. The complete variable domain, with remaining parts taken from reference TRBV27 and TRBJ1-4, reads EAQVTQNPRYLITVTGKKLTVTCSQNMNHEYMSWYRQDPGLGLRQIYYSMNVEVTDKGDVPEGYKVSRKEKRNFPLILESPSPNQTSLYFCASSVTWGVDEKLFFGSGTQLSVL.

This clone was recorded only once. The DNA of the CDR3 is TGCAGCGTTGTGGCTAGCGGGACGCAGTACTTC. This translates into CSVVASGTQYF. The rearrangement links TRBV29-1 to TRBJ2-7, with TRBD2 matching over 9 bases. Germline lookup yields CDR1 SQVTM and CDR2 ANQGSEA. Trimming at V came to 4 bases and at J to 9 bases, leaving 4 bases not matched to a gene. The CDR3 is made up of 11 amino acids.

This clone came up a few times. CDR3 DNA: TGTGCCAGCAGCTTAAACGGACAGGAGAGCTCCTACGAGCAGTACTTC. Amino acid sequence: CASSLNGQESSYEQYF. The chain recombines TRBV7-3 with TRBJ2-7, with 7 bases identical to TRBD1. Unmatched junction bases numbered 6, after V lost 1 base and J lost 0 bases. The CDR3 runs 16 residues. Germline CDR1 and CDR2: SGHTA and FQGTGA.